This T cell receptor beta chain was found in a study of CD8+CD57+ T cells in acquired aplastic anemia. Germline V gene lookup returns CDR1 SQVTM and CDR2 ANQGSEA. This CDR3 has 14 amino acids. Genomic DNA, the template, was used for profiling of the TCR beta VDJ and CDR3. TCRdb redid the calling of the reads with MiXCR, one entry per CDR3 protein. The sample consists of 150,000 to 200,000 distinct CDR3 sequences, roughly 64% of them appearing once. The TCR sequence derives from a human donor with severe aplastic anemia or a healthy control (not recorded which). This chain uses TRBV29-1 with TRBJ2-3; 8 bases agree with TRBD2. The sequenced material came from sorted CD4+, CD8+, or CD8+CD57+ T cells (not recorded which) from PBMCs. CDR3 sequence reads: CSATPGLETDTQYF. The CDR3 DNA reads TGCAGTGCTACCCCGGGACTAGAGACAGATACGCAGTATTTT.